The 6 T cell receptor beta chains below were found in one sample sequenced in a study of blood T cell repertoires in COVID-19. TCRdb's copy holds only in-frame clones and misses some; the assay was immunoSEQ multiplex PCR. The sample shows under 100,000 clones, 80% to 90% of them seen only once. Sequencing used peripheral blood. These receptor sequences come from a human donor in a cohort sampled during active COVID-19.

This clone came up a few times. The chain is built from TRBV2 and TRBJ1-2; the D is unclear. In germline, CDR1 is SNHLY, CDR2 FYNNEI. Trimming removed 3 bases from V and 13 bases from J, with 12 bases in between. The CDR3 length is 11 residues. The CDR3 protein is CASSDSSYGTF. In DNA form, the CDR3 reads TGTGCCAGCAGTGATTCCTCCTATGGCACCTTC.

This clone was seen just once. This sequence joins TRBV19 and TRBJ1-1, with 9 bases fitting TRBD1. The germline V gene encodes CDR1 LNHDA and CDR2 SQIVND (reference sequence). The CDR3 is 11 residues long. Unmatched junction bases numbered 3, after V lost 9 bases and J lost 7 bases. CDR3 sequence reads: CASGTGNEAFF. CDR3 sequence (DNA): TGTGCCAGCGGGACAGGGAATGAAGCTTTCTTT.

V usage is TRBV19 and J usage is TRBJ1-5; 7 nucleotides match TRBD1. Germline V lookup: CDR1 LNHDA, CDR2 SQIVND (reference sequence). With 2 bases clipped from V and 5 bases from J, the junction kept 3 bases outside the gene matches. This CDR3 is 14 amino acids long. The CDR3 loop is CASSIRDSYQPQHF. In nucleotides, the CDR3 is TGTGCCAGTAGTATAAGGGACAGTTATCAGCCCCAGCATTTT.

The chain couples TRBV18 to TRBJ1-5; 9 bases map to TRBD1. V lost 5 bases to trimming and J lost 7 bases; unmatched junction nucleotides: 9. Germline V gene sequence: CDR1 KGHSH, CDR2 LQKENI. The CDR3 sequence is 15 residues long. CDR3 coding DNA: TGTGCCAGCTCAAAGGGACAGGGTAGTAGGCAGCCCCAGCATTTT. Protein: CASSKGQGSRQPQHF.

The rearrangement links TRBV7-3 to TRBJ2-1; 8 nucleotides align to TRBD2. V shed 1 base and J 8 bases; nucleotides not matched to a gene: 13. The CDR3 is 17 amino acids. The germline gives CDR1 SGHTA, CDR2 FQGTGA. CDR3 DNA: TGTGCCAGCAGCTTAAGTGGCCGGGGGGGAACTTTCTATGAGCAGTTCTTC. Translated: CASSLSGRGGTFYEQFF.

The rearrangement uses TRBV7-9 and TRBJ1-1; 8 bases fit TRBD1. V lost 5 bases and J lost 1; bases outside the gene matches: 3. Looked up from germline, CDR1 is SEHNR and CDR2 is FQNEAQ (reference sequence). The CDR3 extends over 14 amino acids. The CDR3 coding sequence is TGTGCCAGCAGCACCGGGACAGGGAACACTGAAGCTTTCTTT. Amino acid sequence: CASSTGTGNTEAFF.